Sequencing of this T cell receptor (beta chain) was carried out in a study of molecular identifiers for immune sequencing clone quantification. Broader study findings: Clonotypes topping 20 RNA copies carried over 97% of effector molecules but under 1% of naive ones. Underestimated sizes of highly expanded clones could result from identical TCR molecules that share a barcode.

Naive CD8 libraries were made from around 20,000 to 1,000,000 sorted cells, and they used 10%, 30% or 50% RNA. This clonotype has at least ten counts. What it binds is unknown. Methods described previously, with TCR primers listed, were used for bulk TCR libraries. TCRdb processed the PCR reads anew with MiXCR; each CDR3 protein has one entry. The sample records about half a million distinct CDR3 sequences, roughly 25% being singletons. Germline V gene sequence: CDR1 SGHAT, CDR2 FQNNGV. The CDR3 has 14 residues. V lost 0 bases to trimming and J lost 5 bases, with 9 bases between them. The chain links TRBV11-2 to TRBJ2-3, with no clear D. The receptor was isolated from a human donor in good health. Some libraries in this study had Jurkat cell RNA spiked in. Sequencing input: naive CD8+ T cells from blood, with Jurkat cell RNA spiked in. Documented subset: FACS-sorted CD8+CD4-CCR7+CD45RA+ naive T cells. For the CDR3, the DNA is TGTGCCAGCAGCTTAGACGGTGGAAGAGATACGCAGTATTTT. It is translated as CASSLDGGRDTQYF.